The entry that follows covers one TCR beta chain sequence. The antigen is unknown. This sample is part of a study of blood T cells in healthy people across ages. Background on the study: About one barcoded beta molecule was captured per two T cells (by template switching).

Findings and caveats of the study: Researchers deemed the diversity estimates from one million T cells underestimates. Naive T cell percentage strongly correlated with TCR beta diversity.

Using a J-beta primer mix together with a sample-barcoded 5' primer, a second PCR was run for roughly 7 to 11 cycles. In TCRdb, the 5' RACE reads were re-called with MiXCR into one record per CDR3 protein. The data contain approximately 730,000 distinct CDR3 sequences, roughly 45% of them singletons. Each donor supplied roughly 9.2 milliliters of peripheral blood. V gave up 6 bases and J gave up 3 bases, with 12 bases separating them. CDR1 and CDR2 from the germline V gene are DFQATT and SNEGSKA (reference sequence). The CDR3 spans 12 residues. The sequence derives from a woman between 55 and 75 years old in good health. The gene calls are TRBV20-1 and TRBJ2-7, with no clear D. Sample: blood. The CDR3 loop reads CSAAAASYEQYF. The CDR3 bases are TGCAGTGCGGCCGCCGCCAGCTACGAGCAGTACTTC.